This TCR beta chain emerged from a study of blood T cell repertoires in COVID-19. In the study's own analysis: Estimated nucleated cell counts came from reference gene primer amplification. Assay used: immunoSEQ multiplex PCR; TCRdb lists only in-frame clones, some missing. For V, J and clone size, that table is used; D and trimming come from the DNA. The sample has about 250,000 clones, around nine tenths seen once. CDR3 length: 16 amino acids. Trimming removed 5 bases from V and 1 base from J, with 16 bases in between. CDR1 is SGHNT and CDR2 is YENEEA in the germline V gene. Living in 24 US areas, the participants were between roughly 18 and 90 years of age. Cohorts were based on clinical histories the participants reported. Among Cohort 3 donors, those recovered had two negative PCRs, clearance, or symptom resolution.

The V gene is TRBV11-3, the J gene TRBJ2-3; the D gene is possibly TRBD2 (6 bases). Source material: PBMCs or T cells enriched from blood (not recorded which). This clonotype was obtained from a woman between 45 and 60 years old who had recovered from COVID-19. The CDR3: CASSLSLGGGTDTQYF. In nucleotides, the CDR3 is TGTGCCAGCAGCCTGAGTTTGGGGGGAGGCACAGATACGCAGTATTTT.